This TCR beta chain was captured by sequencing in a study of cytomegalovirus exposure and HLA in healthy donors. Profiled with immunoSEQ multiplex PCR; TCRdb holds only in-frame clones, not every one. In the table there are 200,000 to 250,000 clones, 83% of which are singletons. The sequence was obtained from a woman between 18 and 30 years old in good health and CMV-seronegative. Sequenced input: PBMCs.

CDR3 loop: CASLGWGDTGELFF. The CDR3 nucleotides are TGTGCCAGCCTCGGATGGGGGGACACCGGGGAGCTGTTTTTT. The rearrangement links TRBV13 to TRBJ2-2; a possible D gene is TRBD2 (6 bases). The V gene's germline CDR1 is PRHDT and CDR2 FYEKMQ (reference sequence). Trimming pared 8 bases from V and 3 bases from J, leaving 13 bases between. This CDR3 comprises 14 residues.